Detailed here is one T cell receptor beta chain. Its antigen is currently unknown. The germline V gene has CDR1 SGHTS and CDR2 YDEGEE. Trimming took off 1 base at V and 0 bases at J, with 10 bases between the two ends. The CDR3 consists of 15 residues. Isolated RNA was reverse transcribed in full, so expressed TCRB transcripts were sequenced. Generated by immunoSEQ multiplex PCR, the TCRdb table keeps only in-frame clones and is missing some. This sample has around 300,000 clones, with less than 15% found just once. This specimen belongs to a study of beta chain features in type 1 diabetes. The study's findings and limits: Insertions were fewer and deletions more numerous at VDJ junctions in type 1 diabetes patients.

The TCR was taken from a man aged 25 to 45 in good health. The V and J genes are TRBV5-8 and TRBJ1-2, with D perhaps matching TRBD1 (6 bases). Input material: central memory CD4+ T cells from blood. For the CDR3, the DNA is TGTGCCAGCAGCTTGAACAGGGCTTCTAACTATGGCTACACCTTC. Protein: CASSLNRASNYGYTF.